This T cell receptor (beta chain) was captured in a study of blood T cell repertoires in COVID-19. About the research overall: Material from acute and convalescent COVID-19 was sourced from the United States, Italy and Spain. PBMCs, B-cell-depleted T cells, or T cells provided the cDNA or gDNA that made up the material.

Per the original methods: It was from reference gene primer amplification that nucleated cell counts were estimated. Data came from immunoSEQ multiplex PCR; TCRdb stores just in-frame clones and leaves some out. That table supplies the V and J calls and clone size; D and trimming were determined from the DNA. This sample carries around 69,000 clones, 70% to 85% of them seen once, and the ten largest clones take about 1.9%. Trimming removed 3 bases from V and 4 bases from J; junction bases left unmatched: 5. From germline, CDR1 is SEHNR and CDR2 FQNEAQ (reference sequence). The CDR3 length is 14 residues.

The clonotype originates from a woman aged 55-70 years with acute or convalescent COVID-19. The J gene is TRBJ2-5, the V gene TRBV7-9; TRBD2 aligns across 7 bases. The material sequenced was peripheral blood. The CDR3 sequence is CASSFDTGGETQYF. The CDR3 DNA sequence: TGTGCCAGCAGCTTCGACACGGGGGGAGAGACCCAGTACTTC. Full variable domain (missing parts from reference TRBV7-9 and TRBJ2-5): DTGVSQNPRHKITKRGQNVTFRCDPISEHNRLYWYRQTLGQGPEFLTYFQNEAQLEKSRLLSDRFSAERPKGSFSTLEIQRTEQGDSAMYLCASSFDTGGETQYFGPGTRLLVL.